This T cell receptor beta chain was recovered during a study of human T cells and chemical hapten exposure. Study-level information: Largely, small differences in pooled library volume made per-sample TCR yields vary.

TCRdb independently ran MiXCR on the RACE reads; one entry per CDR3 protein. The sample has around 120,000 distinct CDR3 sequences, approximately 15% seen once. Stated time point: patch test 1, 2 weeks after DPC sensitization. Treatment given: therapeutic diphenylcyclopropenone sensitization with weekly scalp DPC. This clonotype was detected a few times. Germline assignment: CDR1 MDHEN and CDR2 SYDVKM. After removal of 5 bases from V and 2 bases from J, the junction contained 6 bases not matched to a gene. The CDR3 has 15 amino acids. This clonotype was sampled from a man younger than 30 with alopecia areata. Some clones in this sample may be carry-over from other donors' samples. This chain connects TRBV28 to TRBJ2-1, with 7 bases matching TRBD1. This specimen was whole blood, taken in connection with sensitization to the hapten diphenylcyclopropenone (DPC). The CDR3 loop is CASSRGTGAYNEQFF. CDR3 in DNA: TGTGCCAGCAGTCGGGGAACAGGGGCCTACAATGAGCAGTTCTTC.